A single sample is the source of the 28 T cell receptor beta chains below, sequenced in a study of identical twins. TCRdb re-called the 5' RACE reads with MiXCR, one entry per CDR3 protein. The sample has some 710,000 distinct CDR3 sequences, roughly 6.2% seen once. Material: naive T cells sorted from blood. All receptors come from a man aged 18-30 years in good health.

This clonotype was counted many times. The chain combines TRBV12-3 or TRBV12-4 with TRBJ2-1; 11 bases fit TRBD1. V trimming: 6 bases; J trimming: 6 bases; junction bases outside the gene matches: 7. The length of the CDR3 is 15 residues. The CDR3 DNA sequence: TGTGCCAGCAGGAGTGGACAGGGGGCTTTCAATGAGCAGTTCTTC. This encodes CASRSGQGAFNEQFF.

In this sample, this clonotype turned up many times. The V and J genes are TRBV5-1 and TRBJ2-2; D unclear. The CDR3 contains 14 residues. In germline, CDR1 is SGHRS, CDR2 YFSETQ. V dropped 0 bases and J dropped 6 bases, with 9 bases sitting between them. The DNA of the CDR3 is TGCGCCAGCAGCTTGGAAGTGATCGCCGGGGAGCTGTTTTTT. Translation gives CASSLEVIAGELFF.

This clonotype was detected only a few times. The chain uses TRBV24-1 and TRBJ2-1, with TRBD1 as a possible D gene (6 bases). The CDR3 loop spans 15 amino acids. V was shortened by 7 bases and J by 9 bases, with 21 bases between the two germline ends. CDR1 and CDR2 from the germline V gene are KGHDR and SFDVKD. The DNA for the CDR3 is TGTGCCACCAGGTCGCACAAATGGACAGCGCCTGAGCAGTTCTTC. Protein: CATRSHKWTAPEQFF.

V gene TRBV6-2 or TRBV6-3 combines with J gene TRBJ2-7; 12 nucleotides align to TRBD2. V was pared by 9 bases and J by 2 bases, with 5 bases of the junction left unmatched. The CDR3 is 14 residues long. Germline values: CDR1 MNHEY, CDR2 SVGEGT. CDR3 protein: CASLLAGGTYEQYF. Here the CDR3 DNA reads TGTGCCAGTCTTCTAGCGGGAGGGACCTACGAGCAGTACTTC.

This clonotype was counted ten times or more. The gene calls are TRBV9 and TRBJ2-5, with 9 positions matching TRBD2. V trimming: 0 bases; J trimming: 1 base; junction bases outside the gene matches: 10. Germline V CDR1 and CDR2: SGDLS, YYNGEE. This CDR3 contains 18 residues. CDR3 sequence: CASSVALGLLAGQETQYF. For the CDR3, the DNA is TGTGCCAGCAGCGTAGCTTTGGGGCTACTAGCGGGCCAAGAGACCCAGTACTTC.

This clonotype was recorded at least ten times. CDR3 residues: CASSQDRTTEAFF. The CDR3 region has the DNA TGTGCCAGCAGCCAGGACAGGACCACTGAAGCTTTCTTT. V gene TRBV5-6 combines with J gene TRBJ1-1; 7 bases are shared with TRBD1. The CDR3 runs to 13 residues. Germline CDR1 and CDR2: SGHDT and YYEEEE. V shed 4 bases and J 4 bases; nucleotides not matched to a gene: 4.

This clonotype showed up just a few times. The DNA of the CDR3 is TGCAGTGCTAGAGGCTCCAGCCCGTGGGGGGAAAAGACCCAGTACTTC. It is translated as CSARGSSPWGEKTQYF. The chain joins TRBV20-1 to TRBJ2-5, with TRBD2 as a possible D gene (6 bases). The germline V gene has CDR1 DFQATT and CDR2 SNEGSKA (reference sequence). CDR3 length equals 16 residues. V was shortened by 1 base and J by 6 bases, with 21 bases between the two germline ends.

The chain combines TRBV7-6 with TRBJ2-1; D uncertain. The CDR3 has 14 residues. CDR1 is SGHVS, CDR2 FNYEAQ, per germline. Trimming pared 1 base from V and 8 bases from J, leaving 12 bases between. The CDR3, as DNA: TGTGCCAGCAGCTTAGAGCAGGCTAGGGATGAGCAGTTCTTC. Translation gives CASSLEQARDEQFF.

In its sample, this clonotype was seen many times. The chain recombines TRBV7-3 with TRBJ2-1; a possible D gene is TRBD2 (6 bases). Germline CDR1 SGHTA, CDR2 FQGTGA. The CDR3 totals 15 residues. Deletions cut 1 base from V and 4 bases from J, with 11 bases between. The CDR3 protein is CASSLMRGSYNEQFF. The CDR3 DNA follows: TGTGCCAGCAGCTTAATGCGGGGATCTTACAATGAGCAGTTCTTC. The full variable domain, completed using reference TRBV7-3 and TRBJ2-1, is GAGVSQTPSNKVTEKGKYVELRCDPISGHTALYWYRQSLGQGPEFLIYFQGTGAADDSGLPNDRFFAVRPEGSVSTLKIQRTERGDSAVYLCASSLMRGSYNEQFFGPGTRLTVL.

This clonotype has ten or more counts. J is TRBJ2-1 and V is TRBV24-1, with D possibly called TRBD1 or TRBD2 (5 bases each). There are 14 residues in the CDR3. V was cut by 2 bases and J by 10 bases, with 14 bases left in between. Germline V gene data show CDR1 as KGHDR and CDR2 as SFDVKD. CDR3 residues: CATSDSGPRGEQFF. CDR3 DNA: TGTGCCACCAGTGATTCGGGGCCGCGCGGGGAGCAGTTCTTC.

This clonotype has only a few counts. The gene calls are TRBV6-1 and TRBJ2-2, with D uncertain. The CDR3 contains 14 residues. Germline V gene sequence: CDR1 MNHNS, CDR2 SASEGT. With 4 bases removed from V and 2 bases from J, the gap between germline ends came to 8 bases. The CDR3 loop is CASSVIANTGELFF. CDR3 in DNA: TGTGCCAGCAGTGTGATAGCCAACACCGGGGAGCTGTTTTTT.

This clonotype has a count of ten or more. The chain links TRBV4-3 to TRBJ2-7; 8 nucleotides agree with TRBD2. The CDR3 extends over 16 amino acids. J gave up 5 bases and V 5 bases, and 14 bases lay outside the gene matches. The germline V gene encodes CDR1 LGHNA and CDR2 YSLEER. The CDR3 reads CASSSSLGAGVDEQYF. CDR3 DNA: TGCGCCAGCAGCTCCTCGCTGGGAGCGGGAGTCGACGAGCAGTACTTC.

This chain links TRBV5-1 with TRBJ1-6; D unclear. V dropped 5 bases and J dropped 4 bases, with 10 bases sitting between them. CDR3 length equals 14 residues. Germline CDR1 SGHRS, CDR2 YFSETQ. In DNA form, the CDR3 reads TGCGCCAGCAGAATAGGAGGATATAATTCACCCCTCCACTTT. This codes for CASRIGGYNSPLHF.

This clonotype was seen repeatedly, ten times or more. The V call is TRBV15, the J call TRBJ2-5; D possibly corresponds to TRBD1 (6 bases). V lost 0 bases, J lost 7 bases, and 15 bases lay in between. The germline V gene encodes CDR1 LNHNV and CDR2 YYDKDF (reference sequence). The CDR3 has 15 amino acids. DNA of the CDR3: TGTGCCACCAGCAGAGATTTGACAAGAGGGGGGACCCAGTACTTC. This sequence encodes CATSRDLTRGGTQYF.

This clonotype was seen only a few times. This chain links TRBV11-2 with TRBJ2-1; weak D call: TRBD1 (6 bases). V was shortened by 6 bases and J by 5 bases, with 17 bases between the two germline ends. Germline-derived CDR1 and CDR2 are SGHAT and FQNNGV. The CDR3 loop spans 15 amino acids. CDR3 in amino acids: CASSHLRGRDNEQFF. In DNA, the CDR3 is TGTGCCAGCAGTCACCTCAGGGGTAGGGACAATGAGCAGTTCTTC.

The chain is built from TRBV5-1 and TRBJ1-6; D unclear. V was shortened by 0 bases and J by 8 bases, with 12 bases between the two germline ends. Germline V gene sequence: CDR1 SGHRS, CDR2 YFSETQ. This CDR3 spans 15 amino acids. Here the CDR3 reads CASSLVSGGDSPLHF. DNA for the CDR3: TGCGCCAGCAGCTTGGTCTCAGGAGGAGATTCACCCCTCCACTTT.

V and J are TRBV11-3 and TRBJ2-3, with D tentatively TRBD1 (5 bases). Germline loops: CDR1 SGHNT, CDR2 YENEEA. The CDR3 has 16 amino acids. Trimming pared 3 bases from V and 0 bases from J, leaving 13 bases between. CDR3 sequence reads: CASSLKGSFSTDTQYF. As DNA, the CDR3 is TGTGCCAGCAGCTTGAAGGGGTCATTTAGCACAGATACGCAGTATTTT.

In this sample, this clonotype turned up many times. This chain connects TRBV20-1 to TRBJ2-1; 10 bases fit TRBD2. CDR3 length equals 15 residues. V was clipped by 2 bases and J by 5 bases; unmatched bases: 6. CDR1 is DFQATT and CDR2 is SNEGSKA in the germline V gene (reference sequence). CDR3 coding DNA: TGCAGTGCTAGACTAGCGGGAGTCTACGACAATGAGCAGTTCTTC. It translates to CSARLAGVYDNEQFF.

This clonotype was detected ten times or more. The V and J genes are TRBV5-1 and TRBJ2-1; D is tentatively TRBD1 or TRBD2 (5 bases each). Trimming stripped 4 bases from V and 5 bases from J, with 19 bases between. From germline, CDR1 is SGHRS and CDR2 YFSETQ. The CDR3 contains 16 residues. CDR3 nucleotide sequence: TGCGCCAGCAGCCACAACTCCGGGACGGAAAACAATGAGCAGTTCTTC. It is translated as CASSHNSGTENNEQFF.

The V and J genes are TRBV2 and TRBJ2-5; D gene unclear. The ends were cut back, 6 bases at V and 5 bases at J, with 7 bases in the middle. CDR1 is SNHLY and CDR2 is FYNNEI in the germline V gene. The CDR3 has 11 amino acids. The CDR3 here is CASRRRETQYF. CDR3 coding DNA: TGTGCCAGCAGACGTAGGGAGACCCAGTACTTC. The variable domain in full, completed from reference TRBV2 and TRBJ2-5, reads EPEVTQTPSHQVTQMGQEVILRCVPISNHLYFYWYRQILGQKVEFLVSFYNNEISEKSEIFDDQFSVERPDGSNFTLKIRSTKLEDSAMYFCASRRRETQYFGPGTRLLVL.

This clonotype was seen at least ten times. V is TRBV7-9 and J is TRBJ1-1; 8 nucleotides line up with TRBD1. Per germline, CDR1 SEHNR and CDR2 FQNEAQ (reference sequence). The CDR3 is 13 amino acids. V dropped 5 bases and J dropped 5; count of bases not matched to a gene: 4. The CDR3 sequence is CASSRTGLTEAFF. For the CDR3, the DNA is TGTGCCAGCAGCCGGACAGGGCTTACTGAAGCTTTCTTT.

The chain recombines TRBV5-5 with TRBJ2-5; no reliable D call. This CDR3 has 16 amino acids. The V end was cut by 5 bases, the J end by 5 bases, with 22 bases between. CDR1 and CDR2 from the germline V gene are SGHKS and YYEKEE (reference sequence). As DNA, the CDR3 is TGTGCCAGCAGTTACCCCCTTCTCGGCAGCCCGGAGACCCAGTACTTC. Its protein product is CASSYPLLGSPETQYF.

In its sample, this clonotype was seen many times. The CDR3 DNA is TGTGCCATCAGTGGGACAGGGGTGGACACTGAAGCTTTCTTT. It yields the protein CAISGTGVDTEAFF. The chain couples TRBV10-3 to TRBJ1-1, with TRBD1 matching 9 bases. Germline lookup yields CDR1 ENHRY and CDR2 SYGVKD. The CDR3 spans 14 residues. V lost 4 bases and J lost 3; bases outside the gene matches: 3.

This clonotype was seen at least ten times. V and J are TRBV10-3 and TRBJ2-6, with 7 bases lining up with TRBD1. Germline V gene data show CDR1 as ENHRY and CDR2 as SYGVKD. Trimming at V came to 4 bases and at J to 0 bases, leaving 6 bases not matched to a gene. The CDR3 is made up of 17 amino acids. CDR3 loop: CAISGNRGSSGANVLTF. Written as DNA, the CDR3 is TGTGCCATCAGTGGGAACAGGGGTAGCTCTGGGGCCAACGTCCTGACTTTC.

CDR3 loop: CATSDPGTSAEQFF. Written as DNA, the CDR3 is TGTGCCACCAGTGATCCCGGGACTAGCGCTGAGCAGTTCTTC. This chain links TRBV24-1 with TRBJ2-1, with TRBD2 matching 10 bases. V dropped 3 bases and J dropped 9; count of bases not matched to a gene: 4. This CDR3 comprises 14 residues. Looked up from germline, CDR1 is KGHDR and CDR2 is SFDVKD.

This clonotype has at least ten counts. The chain links TRBV29-1 to TRBJ1-5, with TRBD1 identical over 8 bases. Trimming took 5 bases from V and 4 from J; bases not matched to a gene: 1. CDR3 length: 12 residues. Germline V gene sequence: CDR1 SQVTM, CDR2 ANQGSEA. CDR3 sequence reads: CSVRTGNQPQHF. In DNA, the CDR3 is TGCAGCGTTCGGACAGGGAATCAGCCCCAGCATTTT.

This clonotype was seen ten or more times. The chain combines TRBV12-3 or TRBV12-4 with TRBJ1-5; D possibly corresponds to TRBD1 (6 bases). The CDR3 is 13 residues long. V lost 2 bases and J lost 7, with 9 bases in between. In DNA form, the CDR3 reads TGTGCCAGCAGTTTAACAGGGCTGCAGCCCCAGCATTTT. Protein: CASSLTGLQPQHF.

This clonotype was seen repeatedly, ten times or more. The chain employs TRBV25-1 and TRBJ1-1, with D maybe TRBD1 (6 bases). This CDR3 region has 15 residues. The germline V and J ends were trimmed by 2 bases and 5 bases, with 15 bases remaining between them. Germline V gene data show CDR1 as MGHDK and CDR2 as SYGVNS. The CDR3: CASSEEGGSRTEAFF. The CDR3 DNA reads as TGTGCCAGCAGTGAAGAGGGGGGGTCGCGGACTGAAGCTTTCTTT.